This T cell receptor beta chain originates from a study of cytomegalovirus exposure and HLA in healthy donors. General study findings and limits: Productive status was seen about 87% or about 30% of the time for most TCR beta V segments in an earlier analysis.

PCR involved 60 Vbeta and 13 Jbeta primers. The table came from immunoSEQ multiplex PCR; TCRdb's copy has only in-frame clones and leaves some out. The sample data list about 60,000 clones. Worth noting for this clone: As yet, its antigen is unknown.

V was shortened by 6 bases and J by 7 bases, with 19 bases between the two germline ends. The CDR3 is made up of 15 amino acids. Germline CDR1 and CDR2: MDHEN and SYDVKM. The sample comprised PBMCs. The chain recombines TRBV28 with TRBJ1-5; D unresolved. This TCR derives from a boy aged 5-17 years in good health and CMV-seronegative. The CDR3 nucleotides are TGTGCCAGCAGCTCTGGGCAGAACTTACGGCAGCCCCAGCATTTT. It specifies CASSSGQNLRQPQHF.